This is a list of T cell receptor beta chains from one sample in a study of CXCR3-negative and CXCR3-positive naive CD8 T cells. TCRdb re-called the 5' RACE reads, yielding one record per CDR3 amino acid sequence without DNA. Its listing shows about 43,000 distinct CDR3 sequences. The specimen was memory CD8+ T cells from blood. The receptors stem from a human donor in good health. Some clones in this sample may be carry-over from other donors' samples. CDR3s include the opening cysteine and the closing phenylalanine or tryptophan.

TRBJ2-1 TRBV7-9 CASSYPRDSMINEQFF
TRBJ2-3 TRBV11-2 CASSLAGVGDTQYF
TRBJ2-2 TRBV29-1 CSVGYAMGGTGELFF
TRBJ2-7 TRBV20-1 CSAFRSDYEQYF
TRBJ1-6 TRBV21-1 CASSKAGQLTSSYNSPLHF
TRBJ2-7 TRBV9 CASSDRAGSPNPYEQYF
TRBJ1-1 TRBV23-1 CASSRRASLANVERGTEAFF
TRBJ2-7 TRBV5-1 CASSFAGDSYEQYF
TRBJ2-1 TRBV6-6 CATRLGSLDEQFF
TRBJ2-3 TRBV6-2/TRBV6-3 CASSSLLLAGGLGTDTQYF